This TCR beta chain was sequenced in a study of blood T cell repertoires in COVID-19. This clone has a single count. Per germline, CDR1 SGHDN and CDR2 FVKESK. The CDR3 is 17 amino acids. Trimming took off 0 bases at V and 5 bases at J, with 17 bases between the two ends. Per the original methods: Amplification from reference gene primers served as the basis for estimated nucleated cell counts. The repertoire was sequenced with immunoSEQ multiplex PCR; TCRdb's copy has only in-frame clones and lacks some. That table gives V, J and clone size, and the DNA gave D and trimming. The repertoire holds over 300,000 clones, with around 90% as singletons.

This receptor was taken from a man in his forties with acute or convalescent COVID-19. V usage is TRBV14 and J usage is TRBJ1-5; tentative D call: TRBD1 (5 bases). Input material: peripheral blood. CDR3 in DNA: TGTGCCAGCAGCCAAGATACTGGGCAGGGAACCGATCAGCCCCAGCATTTT. Amino acid sequence: CASSQDTGQGTDQPQHF.